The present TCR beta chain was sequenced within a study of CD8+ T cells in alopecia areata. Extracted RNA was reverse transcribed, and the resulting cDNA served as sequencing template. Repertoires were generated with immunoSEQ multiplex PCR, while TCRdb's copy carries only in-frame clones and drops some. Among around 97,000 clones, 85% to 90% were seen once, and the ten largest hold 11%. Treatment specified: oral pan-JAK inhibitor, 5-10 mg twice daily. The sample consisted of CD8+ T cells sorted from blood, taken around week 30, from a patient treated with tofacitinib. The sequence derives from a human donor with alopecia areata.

This CDR3 is CASSLAGGETQYF. CDR3 DNA: TGTGCCAGCAGTTTAGCGGGGGGTGAGACCCAGTACTTC. This chain links TRBV27 with TRBJ2-5; 8 bases line up with TRBD2. This CDR3 has 13 residues. The junction had 1 base not matched to a gene; V was cut back by 2 bases and J by 5 bases. Germline CDR1 reads MNHEY; CDR2 reads SMNVEV (reference sequence).